The clone carrying this T cell receptor (beta chain) was recorded only once. The antigen is not known. The data were produced by immunoSEQ multiplex PCR, yet TCRdb's version contains in-frame clones alone and is incomplete. Of about 120,000 clones listed, 80% to 90% are singletons. This entry is derived from a study of T cell responses to AZD1222 COVID-19 vaccine. The V gene's germline CDR1 is MDHEN and CDR2 SYDVKM. This CDR3 has 15 amino acids. Losses at the gene ends were 5 bases for V and 6 bases for J; bases not matched to a gene: 9. Overall study results and limits: Nearly half of spike-specific TCRs reportedly go after variant regions that carry no mutations.

The source material was peripheral blood, sampled on day 0 of AZD1222 vaccination. V gene TRBV28 combines with J gene TRBJ2-1; 8 bases align to TRBD2. The sequence was obtained from an adult in good health. In DNA, the CDR3 is TGTGCCAGCAGTGTCAGCGGGAGTCGAATCAATGAGCAGTTCTTC. Protein product: CASSVSGSRINEQFF.